This TCR beta chain was sequenced during a study of T cell repertoires in cytomegalovirus infection. General study points: Ex vivo responses were dominated by HLA-C-restricted CMV-specific TCR beta clonotypes. There were carriers of CMV plus the relevant HLA, and cumulative public TCR beta family frequency identified them.

This clonotype was counted a few times. Its antigen is not known. From the reads, TCRdb called clonotypes with MiXCR, one entry per CDR3 protein. The sample comprises approximately 630,000 distinct CDR3 sequences, roughly a quarter of which are singletons, and roughly 8% rests with the top ten. The CDR3 is 16 residues long. CDR1 is SQVTM, CDR2 ANQGSEA, per germline. The V and J ends lost 0 bases and 2 bases, in that order; junction bases with no gene match: 4. This rearrangement joins TRBV29-1 to TRBJ2-2; 9 positions agree with TRBD2. The receptor was isolated from a human donor in good health (CMV status not recorded). Some clones in this sample may be carry-over from other donors' samples. The sample taken for sequencing was CD8+ T cells from PBMCs. CDR3 in amino acids: CSVEDSAGGNTGELFF. The CDR3 bases are TGCAGCGTTGAAGACTCAGCGGGGGGAAACACCGGGGAGCTGTTTTTT.